Listed below are T cell receptor beta chains from one sample, sequenced in a study of OX40 agonist ivuxolimab in advanced cancers. Repertoires were generated with immunoSEQ multiplex PCR, while TCRdb's copy carries only in-frame clones and drops some. The sample lists more than 55,000 clones; around 86% were seen once. The sequenced sample was CD4+ or CD8+ T cells sorted from blood, obtained in a trial of the OX40 agonist ivuxolimab. The receptors here all came from an adult with an advanced solid tumor such as melanoma, head and neck, liver or kidney cancer. Each CDR3 is given with its conserved first and last residue. D genes are given only for firm matches. Not every row has a clone size; where given, it reads once, few, many or a size class.

>TRBD1|TRBJ1-4|TRBV4-2|.
TGTGCCAGCAGCCAACCTCCCCAGGGGGTGAATGAAAAACTGTTTTTT
CASSQPPQGVNEKLFF
>TRBD2|TRBJ2-1|TRBV7-8|.
TGTGCCAGCAGCTTTGGGCTAGCGGGAGAAGTCAATGAGCAGTTCTTC
CASSFGLAGEVNEQFF
>.|TRBJ2-7|TRBV5-4|.
TGTGCCAGTAGTTCGGGAGCACCCTACGAGCAGTACTTC
CASSSGAPYEQYF
>.|TRBJ1-1|TRBV6-1|.
TGTGCCAGCAGGGTGAACACTGAAGCTTTCTTT
CASRVNTEAFF
>TRBD2|TRBJ2-1|TRBV7-2|.
TGTGCCACCACGACTAGCGGGAACTCCTACAATGAGCAGTTCTTC
CATTTSGNSYNEQFF
>.|TRBJ2-5|TRBV21-1|.
TGTGCCAGCAGCAAGGGACTGGCGGGGGCGGAAGAGACCCAGTACTTC
CASSKGLAGAEETQYF
>.|TRBJ1-2|TRBV7-3|.
TGTGCCAGCAGCCGGGAGGTGCTGGTTCGTGGCTACACCTTC
CASSREVLVRGYTF
>TRBD2|TRBJ2-3|TRBV4-1|.
TGCGCCAGCAGCCAGGGACTAGGGGATGCAGATACGCAGTATTTT
CASSQGLGDADTQYF
>.|TRBJ2-5|TRBV9|.
TGTGCCAGCAGCCCCGCAGGCGGCGAGACCCAGTACTTC
CASSPAGGETQYF
>TRBD1|TRBJ2-4|TRBV11-2|once
TGTGCCAGCAGCCCACGGACAGGGGGTGATGGAAACATTCAGTACTTC
CASSPRTGGDGNIQYF
>TRBD2|TRBJ2-7|TRBV5-5|.
TGTGCCAGCAGCTTGACTAGCGGGAGGTCCTACGAGCAGTACTTC
CASSLTSGRSYEQYF
>.|TRBJ1-2|TRBV5-5|.
TGTGCCAGCAGCCTAATCAGGGATAACTATGGCTACACCTTC
CASSLIRDNYGYTF
>TRBD2|TRBJ2-5|TRBV15|.
TGTGCCACCAGCAGGGGGCGGGAGGAGACCCAGTACTTC
CATSRGREETQYF
>.|TRBJ2-5|TRBV18|.
TGTGCCAGCTCACCTCGGCAAGAGACCCAGTACTTC
CASSPRQETQYF
>.|TRBJ2-2|TRBV7-9|.
TGTGCCAGCAGCTTAGGAGGAGTCACCGGGGAGCTGTTTTTT
CASSLGGVTGELFF
>TRBD1|TRBJ2-7|TRBV15|.
TGTGCCACCAGCAGATCGACAGGGTTTGGCGGAACCTACGAGCAGTACTTC
CATSRSTGFGGTYEQYF
>TRBD1|TRBJ1-1|TRBV6-5|once
TGTGCCAGCAGTTGGGGACAGCAGAACACTGAAGCTTTCTTT
CASSWGQQNTEAFF